This T cell receptor beta chain is from a study of CD8 T cells in ankylosing spondylitis (dated by TCRdb to between 2016 and 2019). Background for the entire study: T cell receptor beta repertoires were profiled in healthy donors and ankylosing spondylitis patients so that disease-linked TCR variants could be found. In total, the full study cohort was made up of nearly 110 healthy donors and approximately 27 ankylosing spondylitis patients. Peripheral blood samples were taken, and synovial fluid was additionally collected from ankylosing spondylitis patients.

Here is what the overall study found, with its caveats: A TCR beta motif made up of several highly homologous amino acid variants appeared to be characteristic of blood from ankylosing spondylitis patients. The disease-linked clones were reported to be significantly enriched in matched synovial fluid samples from ankylosing spondylitis patients. The disease-linked clones showed a CD8+ phenotype and occurred at relatively low frequencies in peripheral blood. Some TCR beta motif variants had previously been reported in synovial fluid and blood of reactive arthritis patients, which suggested common disease-initiation mechanisms.

The data were produced on an Illumina HiSeq 2500. Quantitative 5'-RACE with molecular barcodes was the method used to prepare the TCR beta libraries. The published analysis was carried out like this. A new computational method, built on a probabilistic model of VDJ rearrangement, was used to identify disease-linked TCR variants. In-frame beta chains were kept once TCRdb had trimmed the public reads at Q25 with fastp and called clones with MiXCR. Identical CDR3 protein sequences are pooled into one entry, listed with their most common genes and DNA. Here the V and J calls rest on TCRdb's processing, not on the authors' analysis. The sample includes more than 150,000 distinct CDR3 sequences, with under 14% observed a single time. Almost 30% of the sample belongs to the ten largest clones. This clonotype was observed at least ten times. Its antigen specificity is not known. Base qualities are missing; no much larger clone stands one base away.

V sheds 0 bases and J sheds 2 bases, leaving 9 bases between their ends. CDR1 and CDR2, looked up from the germline V gene, are SGHAT and FQNNGV. The CDR3 runs 15 amino acids, cysteine and phenylalanine included. Only the CDR3 DNA stays, 45 bases, in frame from base 1. The sequence derives from a male donor with ankylosing spondylitis or in good health (not recorded which). The sequence joins TRBV11-2 to TRBJ2-3; TRBD2 is possibly the D segment (6 matching bases). The sequenced material came from blood, either unsorted or a sorted T cell fraction (not recorded which). CDR3 region: CASSLDGGNTDTQYF. At the DNA level, the sequence is TGTGCCAGCAGCTTAGACGGCGGGAACACAGATACGCAGTATTTT.